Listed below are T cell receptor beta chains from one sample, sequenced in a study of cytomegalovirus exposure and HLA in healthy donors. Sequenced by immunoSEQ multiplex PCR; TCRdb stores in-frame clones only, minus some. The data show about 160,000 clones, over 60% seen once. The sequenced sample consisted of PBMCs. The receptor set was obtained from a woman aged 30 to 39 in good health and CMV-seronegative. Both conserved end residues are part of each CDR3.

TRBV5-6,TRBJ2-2,CASSLGLEHTGELFF
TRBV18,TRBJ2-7,CASSRGVAGDQEQYF
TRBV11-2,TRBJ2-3,CASSEGLSTDTQYF
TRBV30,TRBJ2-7,CAWSVEGGAYEQYF
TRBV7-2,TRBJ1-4,CASSPRTGRNEKLFF
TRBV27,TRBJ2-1,CASSPGTGVWNEQFF
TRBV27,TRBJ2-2,CASSSSGGGELFF
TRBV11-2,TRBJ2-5,CASSWTSGGETQYF
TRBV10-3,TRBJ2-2,CAISGQGSDTGELFF
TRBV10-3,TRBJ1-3,CAISESKKSSGNTIYF
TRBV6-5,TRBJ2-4,CASSTIRGDIQYF
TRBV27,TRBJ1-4,CASRVAGAEKLFF
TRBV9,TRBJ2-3,CASSVGGLDTQYF
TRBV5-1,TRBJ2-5,CASSEGYKWTGELETQYF
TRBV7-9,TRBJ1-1,CASSLSTGAEAFF
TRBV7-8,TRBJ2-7,CASSNPGTSGLLSYEQYF
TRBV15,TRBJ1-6,CATSRERWSSYNSPLHF
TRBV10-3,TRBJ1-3,CAMSQGARNTIYF
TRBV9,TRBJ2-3,CASSDGTPDTQYF
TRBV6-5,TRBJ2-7,CASSYSSGDSYEQYF
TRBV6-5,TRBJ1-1,CASSLHPNTEAFF
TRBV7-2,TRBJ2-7,CASSQKAVSYEQYF
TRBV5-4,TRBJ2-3,CASSFSLAESDTQYF
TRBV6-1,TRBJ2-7,CASRGSSGSYEQYF